The TCR beta chain described here comes from a study of T cell repertoires in cytomegalovirus infection. In the study overall: Carrying CMV and the relevant HLA type showed in public TCR beta signatures.

Concerning this clonotype itself: The antigen remains undetermined.

Whole-study findings and limits: Carriers of CMV plus the relevant HLA were identified by cumulative public TCR beta family frequency.

V shed 1 base and J shed 4 bases, with 13 bases lying between them. The CDR3 consists of 15 residues. Germline CDR1 is MNHEY and CDR2 is SMNVEV (reference sequence). One entry per CDR3 protein results from TCRdb running MiXCR on the reads. The sample holds approximately 500,000 distinct CDR3 sequences, about 15% seen once. Sequencing was done on a sample of CD8+ T cells from PBMCs. The sequence was collected from a human donor in good health (CMV status not recorded). Some clones in this sample may be carry-over from other donors' samples. The chain carries TRBV27 and TRBJ2-5; D assignment may be TRBD1 or TRBD2 (5 bases each). CDR3 sequence reads: CASSLYGGFGETQYF. Here the CDR3 DNA reads TGTGCCAGCAGTTTATATGGGGGTTTCGGAGAGACCCAGTACTTC.